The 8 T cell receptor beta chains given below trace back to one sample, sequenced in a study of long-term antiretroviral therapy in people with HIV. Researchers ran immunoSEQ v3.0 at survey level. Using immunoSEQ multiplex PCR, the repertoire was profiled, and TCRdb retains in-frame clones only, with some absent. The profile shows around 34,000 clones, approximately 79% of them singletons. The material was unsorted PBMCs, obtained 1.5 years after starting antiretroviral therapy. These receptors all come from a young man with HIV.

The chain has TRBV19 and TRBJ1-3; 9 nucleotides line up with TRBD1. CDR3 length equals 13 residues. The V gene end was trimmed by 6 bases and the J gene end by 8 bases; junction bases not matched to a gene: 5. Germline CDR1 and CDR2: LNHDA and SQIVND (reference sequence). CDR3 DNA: TGTGCCAGTAGCCGCCGACAGGGGGACACCATATATTTT. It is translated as CASSRRQGDTIYF.

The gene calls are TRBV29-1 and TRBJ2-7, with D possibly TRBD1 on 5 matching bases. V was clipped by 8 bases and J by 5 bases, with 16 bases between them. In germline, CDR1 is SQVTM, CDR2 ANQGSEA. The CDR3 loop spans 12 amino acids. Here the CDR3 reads CSPGHRAHEQYF. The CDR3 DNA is TGCAGCCCCGGACACCGCGCCCACGAGCAGTACTTC.

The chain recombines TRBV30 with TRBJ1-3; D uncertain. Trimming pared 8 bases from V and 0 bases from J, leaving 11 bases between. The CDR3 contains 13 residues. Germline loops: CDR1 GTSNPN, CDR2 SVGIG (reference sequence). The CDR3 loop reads CATDGFSGNTIYF. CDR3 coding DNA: TGTGCCACGGACGGATTCTCTGGAAACACCATATATTTT.

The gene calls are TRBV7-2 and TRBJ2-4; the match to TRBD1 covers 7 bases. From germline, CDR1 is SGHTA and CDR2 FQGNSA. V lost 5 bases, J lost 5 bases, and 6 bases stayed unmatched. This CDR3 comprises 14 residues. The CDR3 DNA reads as TGTGCCAGCAGCCTGGGACAGTCTCAAAACATTCAGTACTTC. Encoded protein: CASSLGQSQNIQYF.

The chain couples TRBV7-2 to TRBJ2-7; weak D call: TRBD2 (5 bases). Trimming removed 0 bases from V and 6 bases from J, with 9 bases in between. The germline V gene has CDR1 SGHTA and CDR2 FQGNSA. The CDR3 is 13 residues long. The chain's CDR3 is CASSLARRREQYF. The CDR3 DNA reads TGTGCCAGCAGCTTAGCGAGGAGGCGCGAGCAGTACTTC. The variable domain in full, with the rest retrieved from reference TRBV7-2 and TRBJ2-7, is GAGVSQSPSNKVTEKGKDVELRCDPISGHTALYWYRQSLGQGLEFLIYFQGNSAPDKSGLPSDRFSAERTGGSVSTLTIQRTQQEDSAVYLCASSLARRREQYFGPGTRLTVT.

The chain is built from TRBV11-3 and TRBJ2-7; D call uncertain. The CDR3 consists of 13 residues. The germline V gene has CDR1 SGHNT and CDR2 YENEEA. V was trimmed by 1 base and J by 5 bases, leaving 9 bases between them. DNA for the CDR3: TGTGCCAGCAGCTTAGCAGGAAGCCACGAGCAGTACTTC. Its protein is CASSLAGSHEQYF.

CDR3 nucleotides: TGTGCCAGCAGCGCTTACAGGGGTAGTGGCTACACCTTC. Its protein product is CASSAYRGSGYTF. The V and J genes are TRBV5-4 and TRBJ1-2, with TRBD1 identical over 7 bases. The CDR3 contains 13 residues. Germline V lookup: CDR1 SGHNT, CDR2 YYREEE (reference sequence). V gave up 4 bases and J gave up 7 bases; unmatched junction bases: 7. Full variable domain (missing parts from reference TRBV5-4 and TRBJ1-2): ETGVTQSPTHLIKTRGQQVTLRCSSQSGHNTVSWYQQALGQGPQFIFQYYREEENGRGNFPPRFSGLQFPNYSSELNVNALELDDSALYLCASSAYRGSGYTFGSGTRLTVV.

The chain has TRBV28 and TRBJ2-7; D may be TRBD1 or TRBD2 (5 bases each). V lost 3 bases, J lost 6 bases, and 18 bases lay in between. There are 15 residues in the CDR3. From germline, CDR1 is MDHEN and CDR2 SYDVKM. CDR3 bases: TGTGCCAGCAGTTTCTTTCCGGGGACCGGGGTCGAGCAGTACTTC. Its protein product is CASSFFPGTGVEQYF.